Listed below are T cell receptor beta chains from one sample, sequenced in a study of CD8+ T cells in alopecia areata. Method: immunoSEQ multiplex PCR; TCRdb's copy keeps in-frame clones and lacks some. The table has 200,000 or so clones, less than 45% seen once. The starting material was CD4+ T cells sorted from blood, obtained at approximately week 30, from a patient treated with tofacitinib. Source of these receptors: a human donor with alopecia areata. Each CDR3 is given with its conserved first and last residue. D genes are given only for firm matches. Some rows have no size entry. The others give once, few or many, or a class for an expanded clone.

CDR3nt	CDR3aa	abundance	j_gene	d_gene	v_gene	len
TGCGCCAGCAGCTGGGACACCCCTCACGTGGATACGCAGTATTTT	CASSWDTPHVDTQYF	few	TRBJ2-3	.	TRBV5-1	15
TGTGCCAGCAGCTTTCTGGGTACCCAAGAGACCCAGTACTTC	CASSFLGTQETQYF	.	TRBJ2-5	.	TRBV7-9	14
TGTGCCAGCAGCTTGGGGATGGACAGGGGGAACACTGAAGCTTTCTTT	CASSLGMDRGNTEAFF	.	TRBJ1-1	TRBD1	TRBV5-6	16
TGTGCCAGCAGTGGTACAGGGGGCAAGGAAAAACTGTTTTTT	CASSGTGGKEKLFF	.	TRBJ1-4	TRBD1	TRBV25-1	14
TGTGCCAGCAGCTTGGGATATGACAATCAGCCCCAGCATTTT	CASSLGYDNQPQHF	.	TRBJ1-5	.	TRBV5-6	14
TGCAGCAGCCTGGGGAACCAAGAGACCCAGTACTTC	CSSLGNQETQYF	.	TRBJ2-5	.	TRBV29-1	12
TGCGCCAGCAGCCAAGATCGCTGGCAGGGTGACTCTGGGGCCAACGTCCTGACTTTC	CASSQDRWQGDSGANVLTF	many	TRBJ2-6	.	TRBV4-1	19
TGTGCCAGCAGTACTCCCGGACTAGTTGAGCAGTACTTC	CASSTPGLVEQYF	.	TRBJ2-7	TRBD2	TRBV27	13
TGTGCCAGCCGACCCGTAGACAGGCCGAACACTGAAGCTTTCTTT	CASRPVDRPNTEAFF	few	TRBJ1-1	.	TRBV19	15
TGTGCCAGTAGTATAAACCACCAGGGCAATCAGCCCCAGCATTTT	CASSINHQGNQPQHF	.	TRBJ1-5	.	TRBV19	15
TGCGCCAGCAGCTCCTTAGCGGGAGGGGGAGATACGCAGTATTTT	CASSSLAGGGDTQYF	.	TRBJ2-3	TRBD2	TRBV5-1	15
TGCAGCGTCTATTCCGGGACAGGGAGGCACTACGAGCAGTACTTC	CSVYSGTGRHYEQYF	.	TRBJ2-7	TRBD1	TRBV29-1	15
TGTGCCAGCAGCTTAGGTGTCGGCCAGCAGGATCAGCCCCAGCATTTT	CASSLGVGQQDQPQHF	.	TRBJ1-5	.	TRBV7-8	16
TGTGCCAGCACCCAGGGCGGTGAGCAGTTCTTC	CASTQGGEQFF	few	TRBJ2-1	.	TRBV6-5	11
TGTGCCTGGAGTGTAGGGCATGAAAAACTGTTTTTT	CAWSVGHEKLFF	.	TRBJ1-4	.	TRBV30	12
TGCGCCAGCAGCTTGGCACGGGCCCAAGAGACCCAGTACTTC	CASSLARAQETQYF	few	TRBJ2-5	.	TRBV5-1	14
TGCGCCAGCAGCTTCAGCGGGAGGGATAATGAGCAGTTCTTC	CASSFSGRDNEQFF	few	TRBJ2-1	TRBD2	TRBV5-1	14
TGTGCCAGCAGTTCAAGACTAGCGGGGGGGGTGGAGACCCAGTACTTC	CASSSRLAGGVETQYF	.	TRBJ2-5	TRBD2	TRBV27	16
TGTGCCAGCATGACAGGGTCTGATGGCTACACCTTC	CASMTGSDGYTF	.	TRBJ1-2	TRBD1	TRBV27	12
TGTGCCAGCAGCCAAAGACAGGGGTCTAGAGCGTATTCCTACAATGAGCAGTTCTTC	CASSQRQGSRAYSYNEQFF	.	TRBJ2-1	TRBD1	TRBV7-9	19
TGTGCCAGCAGCCTGGACAGGGGTGGAAACACCATATATTTT	CASSLDRGGNTIYF	few	TRBJ1-3	TRBD1	TRBV5-4	14
TGCGCCAGCAGCTTGTCACCGGAGACCCAGTACTTC	CASSLSPETQYF	few	TRBJ2-5	.	TRBV5-1	12
TGTGCCTGGGGCAGGGGAGAAAACATTCAGTACTTC	CAWGRGENIQYF	.	TRBJ2-4	.	TRBV30	12
TGTGCCAGCAGCTCCACTATGTACAGGGCCGGGGCCAACGTCCTGACTTTC	CASSSTMYRAGANVLTF	.	TRBJ2-6	.	TRBV11-2	17
TGTGCCAGCAGCTCGGGGACAGGGGTCAGCGGCGAGACCCAGTACTTC	CASSSGTGVSGETQYF	few	TRBJ2-5	TRBD1	TRBV7-9	16
TGTGCCAGCAGTGTAGACAGGGGATCAGCCAAAAACATTCAGTACTTC	CASSVDRGSAKNIQYF	.	TRBJ2-4	TRBD1	TRBV6-1	16
TGTGCCAGCAGCGCCAGGGGCGGGAGGGCCGGAGATACGCAGTATTTT	CASSARGGRAGDTQYF	.	TRBJ2-3	TRBD2	TRBV11-2	16
TGTGCCATCAGCCCCGGGACTAGCGGGAGTGGGGAGACCCAGTACTTC	CAISPGTSGSGETQYF	few	TRBJ2-5	TRBD2	TRBV10-3	16
TGTGCCAGGCGGACCGACAGCAGCTACGAGCAGTACTTC	CARRTDSSYEQYF	few	TRBJ2-7	.	TRBV19	13
TGCGCCAGCAGGAGCGACAGGGGAGTAGGAAATGAAAAACTGTTTTTT	CASRSDRGVGNEKLFF	.	TRBJ1-4	TRBD1	TRBV4-1	16
TGCAGCGTTGATCGGAGCTTGAACACTGAAGCTTTCTTT	CSVDRSLNTEAFF	many	TRBJ1-1	.	TRBV29-1	13
TGTGCCTGGAGGGGTGCGGATGCCCGTAGCTCCTACAATGAGCAGTTCTTC	CAWRGADARSSYNEQFF	.	TRBJ2-1	.	TRBV30	17
TGTGCCAGCAGCCCGAGAGGGGTCAGCTCTGGGGCCAACGTCCTGACTTTC	CASSPRGVSSGANVLTF	few	TRBJ2-6	.	TRBV11-2	17
TGCGCCAGCAGCCTCACCCTGTTAGCGGGGATCGATGAGCAGTTCTTC	CASSLTLLAGIDEQFF	.	TRBJ2-1	TRBD2	TRBV5-1	16
TGTGCCAGCAGAGAAGCAACTAATGAAAAACTGTTTTTT	CASREATNEKLFF	few	TRBJ1-4	.	TRBV25-1	13
TGTGCCAGCAGCGTAGAGGTCACCGACGGGGGTGACGAGCAGTACTTC	CASSVEVTDGGDEQYF	few	TRBJ2-7	.	TRBV9	16
TGTGCCAGCAGTGACCCGGGGATGGTGGGCACCGGGGAGCTGTTTTTT	CASSDPGMVGTGELFF	few	TRBJ2-2	.	TRBV6-1	16
TGCGCCAGCAGCTCGACCACAGGGGTCAATCAGCCCCAGCATTTT	CASSSTTGVNQPQHF	.	TRBJ1-5	TRBD1	TRBV5-1	15
TGTGCTAGTGGTCCCGGGACCACCACCAATGAGCAGTTCTTC	CASGPGTTTNEQFF	.	TRBJ2-1	.	TRBV12-5	14
TGTGCCAGCAGCCGGCCAGGGGCTGGGGCCAACGTCCTGACTTTC	CASSRPGAGANVLTF	.	TRBJ2-6	.	TRBV7-3	15
TGTGCCTGGAGTGTTGGGGGTAATGGCTACACCTTC	CAWSVGGNGYTF	.	TRBJ1-2	.	TRBV30	12
TGTGCCAGCAGCCCCGGGGAGGGTCTCTACGAGCAGTACTTC	CASSPGEGLYEQYF	.	TRBJ2-7	TRBD2	TRBV7-3	14
TGTGCCAGTAGTCGGCGGGACACCTACAATGAGCAGTTCTTC	CASSRRDTYNEQFF	.	TRBJ2-1	.	TRBV19	14
TGTGCCAGCAGTTACAGAGGGGGGAACACTGAAGCTTTCTTT	CASSYRGGNTEAFF	.	TRBJ1-1	.	TRBV6-5	14
TGTGCCTGGAGCCGGGCATCAGATACGCAGTATTTT	CAWSRASDTQYF	few	TRBJ2-3	.	TRBV30	12
TGTGCCAGCAGCCCAAACCTCCAAAACATTCAGTACTTC	CASSPNLQNIQYF	.	TRBJ2-4	.	TRBV2	13
TGTGCCACCTCGGAGCAGGGCGCCTACAATGAGCAGTTCTTC	CATSEQGAYNEQFF	many	TRBJ2-1	.	TRBV7-9	14
TGTGCCAGCAGCCAAGCCCCGCTAGCGGGGGGGAACACCGGGGAGCTGTTTTTT	CASSQAPLAGGNTGELFF	few	TRBJ2-2	TRBD2	TRBV14	18
TGTGCCAGCAGCCAAGCCCGACTATACGAGCAGTACTTC	CASSQARLYEQYF	few	TRBJ2-7	.	TRBV14	13
TGCAGCGTTGGGCAGACTTACAATGAGCAGTTCTTC	CSVGQTYNEQFF	.	TRBJ2-1	.	TRBV29-1	12
TGTGCCAGCAGCCCGTGGGTACAGGGGTACTATGGCTACACCTTC	CASSPWVQGYYGYTF	few	TRBJ1-2	TRBD1	TRBV9	15
TGTGCCATCAGTGTTCAAGACCGTGAGACCCAGTACTTC	CAISVQDRETQYF	few	TRBJ2-5	.	TRBV10-3	13
TGTGCCAGCAGCTTAGAATCCCGGACAATACCCTACGAGCAGTACTTC	CASSLESRTIPYEQYF	.	TRBJ2-7	.	TRBV7-9	16
TGCAGCGTTGAAGAACAGGGTTACGAGCAGTACTTC	CSVEEQGYEQYF	many	TRBJ2-7	.	TRBV29-1	12
TGTGCCAGCAGCCCAGTTGGCCTCTATGGCTACACCTTC	CASSPVGLYGYTF	few	TRBJ1-2	.	TRBV11-2	13
TGTGCCAGCAGCGTTTCGGGGGTCTCTGGAAACACCATATATTTT	CASSVSGVSGNTIYF	.	TRBJ1-3	.	TRBV9	15
TGTGCCAGCAGCGTGACAGGGTTGCACACTGAAGCTTTCTTT	CASSVTGLHTEAFF	.	TRBJ1-1	TRBD1	TRBV5-6	14
TGTGCCAGCAGCCCCACATCTACCTCTAACTATGGCTACACCTTC	CASSPTSTSNYGYTF	.	TRBJ1-2	.	TRBV7-9	15
TGTGCCAGCAGCTCAGTTCGGGGGACAGATACGCAGTATTTT	CASSSVRGTDTQYF	once	TRBJ2-3	.	TRBV5-6	14